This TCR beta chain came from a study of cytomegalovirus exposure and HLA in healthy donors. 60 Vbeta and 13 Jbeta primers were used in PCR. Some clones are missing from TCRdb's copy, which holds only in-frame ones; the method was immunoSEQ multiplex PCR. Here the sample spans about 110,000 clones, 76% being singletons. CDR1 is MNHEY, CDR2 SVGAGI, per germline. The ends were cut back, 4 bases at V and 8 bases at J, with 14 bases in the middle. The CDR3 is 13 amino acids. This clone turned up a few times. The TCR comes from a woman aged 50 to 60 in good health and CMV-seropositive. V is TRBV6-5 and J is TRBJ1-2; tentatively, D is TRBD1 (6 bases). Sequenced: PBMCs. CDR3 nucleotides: TGTGCCAGCAGTTCCACAGGGTTTTGGGGCTACACCTTC. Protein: CASSSTGFWGYTF.